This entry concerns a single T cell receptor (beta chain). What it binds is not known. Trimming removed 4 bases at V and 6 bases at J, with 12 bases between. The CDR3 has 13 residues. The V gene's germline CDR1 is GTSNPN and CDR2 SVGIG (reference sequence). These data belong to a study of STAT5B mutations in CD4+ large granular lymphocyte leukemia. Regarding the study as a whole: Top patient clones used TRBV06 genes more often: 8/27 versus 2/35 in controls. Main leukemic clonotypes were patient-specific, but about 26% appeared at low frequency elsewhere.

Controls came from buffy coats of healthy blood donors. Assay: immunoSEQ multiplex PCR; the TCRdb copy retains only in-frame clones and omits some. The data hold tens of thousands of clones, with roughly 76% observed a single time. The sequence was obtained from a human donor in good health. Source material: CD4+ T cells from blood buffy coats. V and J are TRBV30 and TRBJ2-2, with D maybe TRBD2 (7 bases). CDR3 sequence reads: CAWTAGGPGELFF. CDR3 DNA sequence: TGTGCCTGGACAGCCGGGGGGCCCGGGGAGCTGTTTTTT.